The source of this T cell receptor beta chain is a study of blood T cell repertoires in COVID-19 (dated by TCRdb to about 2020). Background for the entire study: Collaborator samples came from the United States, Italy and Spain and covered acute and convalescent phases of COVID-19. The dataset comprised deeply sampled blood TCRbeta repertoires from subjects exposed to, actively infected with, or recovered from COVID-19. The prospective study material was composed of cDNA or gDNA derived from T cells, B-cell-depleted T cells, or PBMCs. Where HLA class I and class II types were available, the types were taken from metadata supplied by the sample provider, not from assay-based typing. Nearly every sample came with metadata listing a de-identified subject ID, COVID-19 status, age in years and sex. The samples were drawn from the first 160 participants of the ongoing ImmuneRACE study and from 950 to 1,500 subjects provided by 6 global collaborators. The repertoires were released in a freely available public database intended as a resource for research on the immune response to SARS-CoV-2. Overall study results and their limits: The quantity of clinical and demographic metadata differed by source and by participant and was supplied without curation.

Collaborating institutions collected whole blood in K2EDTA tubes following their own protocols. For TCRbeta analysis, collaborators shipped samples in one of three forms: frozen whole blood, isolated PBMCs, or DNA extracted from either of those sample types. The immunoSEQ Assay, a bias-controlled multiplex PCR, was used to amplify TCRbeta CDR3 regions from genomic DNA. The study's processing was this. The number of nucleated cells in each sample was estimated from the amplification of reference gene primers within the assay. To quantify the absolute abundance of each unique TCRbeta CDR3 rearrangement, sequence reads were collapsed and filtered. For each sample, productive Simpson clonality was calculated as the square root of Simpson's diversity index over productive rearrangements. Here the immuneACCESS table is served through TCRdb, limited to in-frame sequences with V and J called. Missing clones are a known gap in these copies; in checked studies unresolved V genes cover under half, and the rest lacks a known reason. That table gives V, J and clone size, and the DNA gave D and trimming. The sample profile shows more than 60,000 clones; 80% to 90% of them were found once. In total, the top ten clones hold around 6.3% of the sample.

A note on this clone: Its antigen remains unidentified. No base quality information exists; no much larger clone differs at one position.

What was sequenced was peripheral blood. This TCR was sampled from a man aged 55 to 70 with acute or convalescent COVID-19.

The sequenced DNA: TGTGCCAGCAGCTTGGACAGGGACACTGAAGCTTTCTTT. Its translation reads: CASSLDRDTEAFF. The sequence links TRBV5-6 to TRBJ1-1; D gene: possibly TRBD1, on 6 matching bases. Based on the germline V gene, the CDR1 and CDR2 sequences are SGHDT and YYEEEE. The CDR3 contains 13 residues, cysteine and phenylalanine counted. Only the CDR3 portion is preserved as DNA: 39 bases, with reading frame beginning at the first base. V and J are truncated by 0 bases and 3 bases respectively, leaving an intervening sequence of 6 bases.